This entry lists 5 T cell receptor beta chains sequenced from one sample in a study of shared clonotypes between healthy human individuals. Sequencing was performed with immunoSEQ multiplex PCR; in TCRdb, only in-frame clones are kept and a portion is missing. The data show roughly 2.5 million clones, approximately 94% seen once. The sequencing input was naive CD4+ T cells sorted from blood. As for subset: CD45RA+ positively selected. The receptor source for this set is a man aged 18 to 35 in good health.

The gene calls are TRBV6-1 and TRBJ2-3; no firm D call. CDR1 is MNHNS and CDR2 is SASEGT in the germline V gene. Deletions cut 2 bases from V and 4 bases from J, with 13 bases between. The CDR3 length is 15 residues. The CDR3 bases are TGTGCCAGCAGTGAATGGGGAATCCTCGCAGATACGCAGTATTTT. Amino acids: CASSEWGILADTQYF.

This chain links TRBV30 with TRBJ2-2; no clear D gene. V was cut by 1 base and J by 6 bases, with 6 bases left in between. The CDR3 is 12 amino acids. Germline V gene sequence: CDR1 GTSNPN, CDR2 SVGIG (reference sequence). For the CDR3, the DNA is TGTGCCTGGAGTGGGAGTGCCGGGGAGCTGTTTTTT. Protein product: CAWSGSAGELFF.

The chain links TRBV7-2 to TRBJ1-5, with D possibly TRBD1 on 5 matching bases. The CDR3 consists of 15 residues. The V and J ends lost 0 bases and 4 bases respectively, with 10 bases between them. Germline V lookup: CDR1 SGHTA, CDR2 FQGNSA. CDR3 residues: CASSLAGGFNQPQHF. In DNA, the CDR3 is TGTGCCAGCAGCTTAGCCGGGGGGTTTAATCAGCCCCAGCATTTT.

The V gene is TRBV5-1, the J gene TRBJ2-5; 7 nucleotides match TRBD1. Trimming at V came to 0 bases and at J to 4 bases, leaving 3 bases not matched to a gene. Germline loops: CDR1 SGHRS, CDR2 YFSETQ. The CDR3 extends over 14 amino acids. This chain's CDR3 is CASSLGGGPETQYF. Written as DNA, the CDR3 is TGCGCCAGCAGCTTGGGAGGGGGCCCAGAGACCCAGTACTTC. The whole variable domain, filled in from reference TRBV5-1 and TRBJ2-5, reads KAGVTQTPRYLIKTRGQQVTLSCSPISGHRSVSWYQQTPGQGLQFLFEYFSETQRNKGNFPGRFSGRQFSNSRSEMNVSTLELGDSALYLCASSLGGGPETQYFGPGTRLLVL.

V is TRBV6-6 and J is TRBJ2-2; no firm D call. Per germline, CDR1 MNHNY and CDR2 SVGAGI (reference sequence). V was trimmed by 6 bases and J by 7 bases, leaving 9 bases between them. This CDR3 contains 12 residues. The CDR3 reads CASRPAGGELFF. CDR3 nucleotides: TGTGCCAGCAGACCAGCAGGCGGGGAGCTGTTTTTT.